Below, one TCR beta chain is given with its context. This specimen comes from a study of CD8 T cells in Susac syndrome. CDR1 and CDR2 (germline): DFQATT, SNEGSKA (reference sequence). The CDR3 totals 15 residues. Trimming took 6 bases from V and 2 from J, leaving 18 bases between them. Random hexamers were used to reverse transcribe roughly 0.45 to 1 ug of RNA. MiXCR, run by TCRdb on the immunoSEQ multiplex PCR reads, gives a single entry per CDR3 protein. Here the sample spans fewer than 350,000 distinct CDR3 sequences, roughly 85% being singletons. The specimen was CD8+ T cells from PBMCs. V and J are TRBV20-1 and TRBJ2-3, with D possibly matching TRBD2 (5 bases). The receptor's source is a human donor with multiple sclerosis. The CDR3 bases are TGCAGTGCCGCCCTGGAGTGGAGGATCACAGATACGCAGTATTTT. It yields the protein CSAALEWRITDTQYF.